This T cell receptor beta chain originates from a study of T cell changes during pregnancy in multiple sclerosis. Germline assignment: CDR1 MNHEY and CDR2 SMNVEV (reference sequence). V dropped 5 bases and J dropped 2; count of bases not matched to a gene: 8. The CDR3 spans 16 residues. The table came from immunoSEQ multiplex PCR; TCRdb's copy has only in-frame clones and leaves some out. The top ten clones hold 5.5% of a sample with about 50,000 clones, under 95% of them seen once. The source was CD8+ T cells from peripheral blood mononuclear cells, collected before pregnancy. The clonotype comes from a female donor with multiple sclerosis, enrolled in a pregnancy study. V gene TRBV27 combines with J gene TRBJ1-1; 10 bases fit TRBD1. The CDR3 loop is CASSTGGTGVNTEAFF. CDR3 in DNA: TGTGCCAGCAGTACCGGCGGGACAGGGGTTAACACTGAAGCTTTCTTT.